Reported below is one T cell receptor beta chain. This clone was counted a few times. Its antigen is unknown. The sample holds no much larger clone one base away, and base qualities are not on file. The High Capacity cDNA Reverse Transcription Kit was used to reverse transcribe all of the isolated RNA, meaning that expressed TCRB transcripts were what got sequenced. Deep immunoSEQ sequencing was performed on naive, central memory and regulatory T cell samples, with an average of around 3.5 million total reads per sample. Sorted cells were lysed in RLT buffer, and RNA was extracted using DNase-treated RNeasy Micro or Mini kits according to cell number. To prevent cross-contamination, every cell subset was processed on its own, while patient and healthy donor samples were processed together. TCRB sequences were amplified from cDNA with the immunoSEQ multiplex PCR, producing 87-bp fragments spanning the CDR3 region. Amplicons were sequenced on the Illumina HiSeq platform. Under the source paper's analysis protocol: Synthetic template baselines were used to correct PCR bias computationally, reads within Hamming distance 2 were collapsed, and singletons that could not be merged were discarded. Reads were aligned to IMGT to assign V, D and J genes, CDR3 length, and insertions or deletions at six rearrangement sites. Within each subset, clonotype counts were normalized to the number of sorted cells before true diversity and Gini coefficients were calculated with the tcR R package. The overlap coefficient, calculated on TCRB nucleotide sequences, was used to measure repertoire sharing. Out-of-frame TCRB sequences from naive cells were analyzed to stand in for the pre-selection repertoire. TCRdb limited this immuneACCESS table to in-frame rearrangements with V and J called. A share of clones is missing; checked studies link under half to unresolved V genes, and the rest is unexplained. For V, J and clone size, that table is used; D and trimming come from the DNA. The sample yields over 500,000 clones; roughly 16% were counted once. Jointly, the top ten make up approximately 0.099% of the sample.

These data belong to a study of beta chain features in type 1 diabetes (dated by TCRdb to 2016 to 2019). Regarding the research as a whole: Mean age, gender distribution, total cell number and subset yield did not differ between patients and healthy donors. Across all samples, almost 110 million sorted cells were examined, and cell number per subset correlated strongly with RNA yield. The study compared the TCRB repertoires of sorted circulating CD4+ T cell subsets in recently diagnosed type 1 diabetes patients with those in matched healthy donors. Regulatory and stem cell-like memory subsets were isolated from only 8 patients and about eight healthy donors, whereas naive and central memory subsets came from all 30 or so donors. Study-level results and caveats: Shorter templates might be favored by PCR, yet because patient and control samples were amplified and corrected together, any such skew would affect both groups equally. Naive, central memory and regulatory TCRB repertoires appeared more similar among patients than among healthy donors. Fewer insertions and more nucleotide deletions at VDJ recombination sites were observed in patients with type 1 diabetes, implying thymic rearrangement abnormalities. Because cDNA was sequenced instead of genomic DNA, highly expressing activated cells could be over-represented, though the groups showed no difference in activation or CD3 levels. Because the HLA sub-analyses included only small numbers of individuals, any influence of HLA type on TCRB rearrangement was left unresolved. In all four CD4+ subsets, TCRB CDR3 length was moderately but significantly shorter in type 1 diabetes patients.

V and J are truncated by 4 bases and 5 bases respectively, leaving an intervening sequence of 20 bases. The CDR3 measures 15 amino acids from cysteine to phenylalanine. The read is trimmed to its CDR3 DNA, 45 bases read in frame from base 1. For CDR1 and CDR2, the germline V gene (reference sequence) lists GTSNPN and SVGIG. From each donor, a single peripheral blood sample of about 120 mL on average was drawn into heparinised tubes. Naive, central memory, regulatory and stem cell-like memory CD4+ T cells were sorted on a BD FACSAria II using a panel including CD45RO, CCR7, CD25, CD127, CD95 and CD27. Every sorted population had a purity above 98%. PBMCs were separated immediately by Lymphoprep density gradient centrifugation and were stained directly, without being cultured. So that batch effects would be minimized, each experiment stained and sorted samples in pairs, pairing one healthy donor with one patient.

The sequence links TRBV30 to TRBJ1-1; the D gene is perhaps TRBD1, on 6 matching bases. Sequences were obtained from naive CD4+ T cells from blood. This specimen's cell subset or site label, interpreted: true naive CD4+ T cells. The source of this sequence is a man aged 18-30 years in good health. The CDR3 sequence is CAWIRQVSGGTEAFF. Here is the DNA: TGTGCCTGGATCCGACAGGTTAGTGGAGGAACTGAAGCTTTCTTT.